Each of the 5 T cell receptor beta chains below was sequenced from the same sample in a study of cytomegalovirus exposure and HLA in healthy donors. The PCR employed 60 Vbeta primers together with 13 Jbeta primers. TCRdb keeps only in-frame clones here, not all; method: immunoSEQ multiplex PCR. Among approximately 97,000 clones listed, 78% were seen once. The material sequenced was PBMCs. The origin of the receptors is a woman in her 40s in good health and CMV-seropositive.

This clone has a count of ten or more. The CDR3 reads CASSTPRQGGTEAFF. The CDR3, as DNA: TGTGCCAGCAGCACCCCAAGACAGGGAGGAACTGAAGCTTTCTTT. The chain carries TRBV6-5 and TRBJ1-1, with 7 bases matching TRBD1. V lost 6 bases and J lost 5; bases outside the gene matches: 12. Germline-derived CDR1 and CDR2 are MNHEY and SVGAGI. The CDR3 totals 15 residues.

This rearrangement joins TRBV5-1 to TRBJ2-3; weak D call: TRBD1 (7 bases). CDR3 length: 15 amino acids. Germline values: CDR1 SGHRS, CDR2 YFSETQ. The ends were cut back, 3 bases at V and 1 base at J, with 12 bases in the middle. The CDR3 coding sequence is TGCGCCAGCAGCTACAGGGGAGGCGGCACAGATACGCAGTATTTT. Translation: CASSYRGGGTDTQYF. Looking up the rest from reference TRBV5-1 and TRBJ2-3 gives the full variable domain: KAGVTQTPRYLIKTRGQQVTLSCSPISGHRSVSWYQQTPGQGLQFLFEYFSETQRNKGNFPGRFSGRQFSNSRSEMNVSTLELGDSALYLCASSYRGGGTDTQYFGPGTRLTVL.

The chain links TRBV2 to TRBJ2-5; 13 bases match TRBD2. This CDR3 comprises 19 residues. Germline values: CDR1 SNHLY, CDR2 FYNNEI. V lost 7 bases and J lost 2; bases outside the gene matches: 16. In DNA form, the CDR3 reads TGTGCCAGCACCAAAGCCCCCGGGACTAGCGGGGATCCACAAGAGACCCAGTACTTC. This gives the protein CASTKAPGTSGDPQETQYF.

This clone showed up just a few times. The chain employs TRBV9 and TRBJ2-3; possible D gene TRBD2, 5 bases. The CDR3 runs to 15 residues. The V end was cut by 3 bases, the J end by 6 bases, with 17 bases between. CDR1 is SGDLS, CDR2 YYNGEE, per germline. The CDR3 DNA is TGTGCCAGCAGCGCCGGGATGATTGAAACGGATACGCAGTATTTT. Its translation is CASSAGMIETDTQYF.

The genes are TRBV30 and TRBJ1-1, with D unresolved. The CDR3 runs 13 residues. V lost 2 bases and J 6 bases, leaving 13 bases between the germline ends. From germline, CDR1 is GTSNPN and CDR2 SVGIG (reference sequence). The chain's CDR3 is CAWSINRAAEAFF. CDR3 in DNA: TGTGCCTGGAGTATAAACAGAGCCGCTGAAGCTTTCTTT. Full variable domain (outside the CDR3, taken from reference TRBV30 and TRBJ1-1): SQTIHQWPATLVQPVGSPLSLECTVEGTSNPNLYWYRQAAGRGLQLLFYSVGIGQISSEVPQNLSASRPQDRQFILSSKKLLLSDSGFYLCAWSINRAAEAFFGQGTRLTVV.